This paragraph reports one T cell receptor (beta chain). This specimen belongs to a study of Tregs in tolerant kidney transplant recipients. Data came from immunoSEQ multiplex PCR; TCRdb stores just in-frame clones and leaves some out. Here the sample spans over 50,000 clones, approximately 82% being singletons. V dropped 1 base and J dropped 10 bases, with 19 bases sitting between them. Germline loops: CDR1 SGHAT, CDR2 FQNNGV. The CDR3 runs to 15 residues. Sample: CD4+ T cells from blood. This clonotype was sampled from a human donor in good health. V is TRBV11-2 and J is TRBJ1-2; D might be TRBD1 (5 bases). The DNA for the CDR3 is TGTGCCAGCAGCTTAGGCGTGGGGACTCCAACAGCCTACACCTTC. Amino acid sequence: CASSLGVGTPTAYTF. Drawing the rest from reference TRBV11-2 and TRBJ1-2, the complete variable domain is EAGVAQSPRYKIIEKRQSVAFWCNPISGHATLYWYQQILGQGPKLLIQFQNNGVVDDSQLPKDRFSAERLKGVDSTLKIQPAKLEDSAVYLCASSLGVGTPTAYTFGSGTRLTVV.